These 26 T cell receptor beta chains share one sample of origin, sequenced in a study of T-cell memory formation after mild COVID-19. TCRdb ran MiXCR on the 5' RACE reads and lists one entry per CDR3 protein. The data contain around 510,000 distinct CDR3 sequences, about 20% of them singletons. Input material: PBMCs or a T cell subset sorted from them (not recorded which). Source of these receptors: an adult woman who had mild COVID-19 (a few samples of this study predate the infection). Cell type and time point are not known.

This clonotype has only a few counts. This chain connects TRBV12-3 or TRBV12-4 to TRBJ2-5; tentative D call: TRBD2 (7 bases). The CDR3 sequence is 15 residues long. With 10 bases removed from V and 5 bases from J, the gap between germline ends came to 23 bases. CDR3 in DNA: TGTGCCACCGCGCCCGGAGGGGGGGGATGGGAGACCCAGTACTTC. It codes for CATAPGGGGWETQYF.

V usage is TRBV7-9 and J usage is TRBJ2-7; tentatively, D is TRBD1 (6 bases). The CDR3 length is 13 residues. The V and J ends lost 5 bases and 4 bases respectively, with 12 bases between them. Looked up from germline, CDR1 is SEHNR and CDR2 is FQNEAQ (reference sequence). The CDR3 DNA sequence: TGTGCCAGCAGCCGAAAAGACAGGTACGAGCAGTACTTC. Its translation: CASSRKDRYEQYF.

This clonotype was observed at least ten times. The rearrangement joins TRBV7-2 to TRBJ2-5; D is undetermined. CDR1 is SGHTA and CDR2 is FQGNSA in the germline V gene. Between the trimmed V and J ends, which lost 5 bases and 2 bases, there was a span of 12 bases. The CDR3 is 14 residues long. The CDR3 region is CASSRGRLQETQYF. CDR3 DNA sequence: TGTGCCAGCAGCCGCGGACGGCTTCAAGAGACCCAGTACTTC. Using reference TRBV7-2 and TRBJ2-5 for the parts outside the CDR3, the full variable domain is GAGVSQSPSNKVTEKGKDVELRCDPISGHTALYWYRQSLGQGLEFLIYFQGNSAPDKSGLPSDRFSAERTGGSVSTLTIQRTQQEDSAVYLCASSRGRLQETQYFGPGTRLLVL.

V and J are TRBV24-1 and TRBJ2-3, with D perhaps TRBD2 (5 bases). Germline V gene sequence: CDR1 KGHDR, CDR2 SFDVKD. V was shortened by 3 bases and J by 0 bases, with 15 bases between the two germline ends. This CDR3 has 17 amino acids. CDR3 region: CATSDPRVRGSTDTQYF. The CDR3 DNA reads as TGTGCCACCAGTGATCCTCGGGTCAGAGGGAGCACAGATACGCAGTATTTT.

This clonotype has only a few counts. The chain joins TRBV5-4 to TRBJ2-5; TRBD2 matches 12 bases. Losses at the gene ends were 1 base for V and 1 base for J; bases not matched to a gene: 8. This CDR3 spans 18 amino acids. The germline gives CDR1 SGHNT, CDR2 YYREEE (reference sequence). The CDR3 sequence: CASSLFLAGGAGQETQYF. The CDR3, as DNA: TGTGCCAGCAGCTTGTTTCTAGCGGGGGGGGCAGGCCAAGAGACCCAGTACTTC.

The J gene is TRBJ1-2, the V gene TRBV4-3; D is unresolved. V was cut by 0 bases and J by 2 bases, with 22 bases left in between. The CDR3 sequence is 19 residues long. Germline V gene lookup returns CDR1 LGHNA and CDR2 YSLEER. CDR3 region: CASSQDIALGYSMNYGYTF. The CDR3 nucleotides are TGCGCCAGCAGCCAAGACATAGCTTTGGGATACTCAATGAACTATGGCTACACCTTC.

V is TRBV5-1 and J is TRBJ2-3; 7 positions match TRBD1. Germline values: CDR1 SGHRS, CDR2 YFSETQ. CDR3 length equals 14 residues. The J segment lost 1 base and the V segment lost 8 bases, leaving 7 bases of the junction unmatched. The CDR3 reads CASKGQSGTDTQYF. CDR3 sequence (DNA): TGCGCCAGTAAGGGACAGAGCGGCACAGATACGCAGTATTTT. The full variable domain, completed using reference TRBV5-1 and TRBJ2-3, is KAGVTQTPRYLIKTRGQQVTLSCSPISGHRSVSWYQQTPGQGLQFLFEYFSETQRNKGNFPGRFSGRQFSNSRSEMNVSTLELGDSALYLCASKGQSGTDTQYFGPGTRLTVL.

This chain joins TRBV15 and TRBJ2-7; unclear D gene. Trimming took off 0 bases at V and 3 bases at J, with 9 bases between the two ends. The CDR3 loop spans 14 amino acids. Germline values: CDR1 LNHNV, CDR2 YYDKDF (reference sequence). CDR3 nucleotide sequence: TGTGCCACCAGCAGAGATTTTCGAGTCTACGAGCAGTACTTC. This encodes CATSRDFRVYEQYF.

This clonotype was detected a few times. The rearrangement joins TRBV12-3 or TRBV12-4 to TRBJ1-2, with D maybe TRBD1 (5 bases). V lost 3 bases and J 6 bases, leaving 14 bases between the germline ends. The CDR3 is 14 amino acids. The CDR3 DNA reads TGTGCCAGCAGTTTGTCGGGGCAGGGTAATGGCTACACCTTC. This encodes CASSLSGQGNGYTF.

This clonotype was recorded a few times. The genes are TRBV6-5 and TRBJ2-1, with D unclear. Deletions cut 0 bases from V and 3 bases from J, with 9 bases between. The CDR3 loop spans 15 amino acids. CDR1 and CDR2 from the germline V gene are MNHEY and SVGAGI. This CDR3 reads CASSYSVRVYNEQFF. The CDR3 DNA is TGTGCCAGCAGTTACTCTGTCCGGGTCTACAATGAGCAGTTCTTC.

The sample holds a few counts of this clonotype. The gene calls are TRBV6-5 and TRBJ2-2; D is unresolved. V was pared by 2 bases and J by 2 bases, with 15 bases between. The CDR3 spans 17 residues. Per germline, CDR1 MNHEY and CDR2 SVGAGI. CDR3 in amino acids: CASSYGSGYRNTGELFF. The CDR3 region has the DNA TGTGCCAGCAGTTACGGGTCGGGCTACCGAAACACCGGGGAGCTGTTTTTT.

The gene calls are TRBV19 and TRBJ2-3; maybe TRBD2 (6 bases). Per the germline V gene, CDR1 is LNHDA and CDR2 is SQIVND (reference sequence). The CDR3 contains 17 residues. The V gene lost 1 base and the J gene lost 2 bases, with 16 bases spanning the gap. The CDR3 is CASSIGAFAGTTDTQYF. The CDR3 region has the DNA TGTGCCAGTAGTATAGGGGCCTTCGCGGGAACCACAGATACGCAGTATTTT.

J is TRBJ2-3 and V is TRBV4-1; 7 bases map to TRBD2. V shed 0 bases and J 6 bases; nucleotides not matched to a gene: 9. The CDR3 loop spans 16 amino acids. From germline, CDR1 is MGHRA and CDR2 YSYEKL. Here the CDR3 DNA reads TGCGCCAGCAGCCAAGATTATCAGGGACTAATGGATACGCAGTATTTT. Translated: CASSQDYQGLMDTQYF.

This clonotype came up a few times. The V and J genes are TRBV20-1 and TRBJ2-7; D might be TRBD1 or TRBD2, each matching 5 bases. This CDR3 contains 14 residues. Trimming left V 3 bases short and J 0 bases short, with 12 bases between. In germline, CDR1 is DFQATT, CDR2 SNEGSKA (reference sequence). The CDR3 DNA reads TGCAGTGCTAGTGTGGGGGACCACTCCTACGAGCAGTACTTC. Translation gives CSASVGDHSYEQYF.

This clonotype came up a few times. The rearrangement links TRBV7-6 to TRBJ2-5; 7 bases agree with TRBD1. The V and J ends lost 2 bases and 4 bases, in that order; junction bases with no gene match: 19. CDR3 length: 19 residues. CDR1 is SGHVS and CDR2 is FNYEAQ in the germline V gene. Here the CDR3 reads CASSLPDDRALVHVETQYF. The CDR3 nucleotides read TGTGCCAGCAGCTTACCGGATGACAGGGCGCTGGTACATGTAGAGACCCAGTACTTC.

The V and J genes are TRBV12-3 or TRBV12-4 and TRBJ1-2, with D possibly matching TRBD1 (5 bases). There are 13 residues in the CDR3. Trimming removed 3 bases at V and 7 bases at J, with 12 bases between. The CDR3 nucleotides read TGTGCCAGCAGTTTTGTTGGGGCCGGTGGCTACACCTTC. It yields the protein CASSFVGAGGYTF.

In nucleotides, the CDR3 is TGTGCCAGCAGCCAATTCGACAGGGGGGCAAATGAGCAGTTCTTC. Its protein is CASSQFDRGANEQFF. The chain carries TRBV4-2 and TRBJ2-1; 9 bases fit TRBD1. With V trimmed by 2 bases and J by 7 bases, 6 bases remained unmatched. The CDR3 loop spans 15 amino acids. The germline V gene encodes CDR1 LGHNA and CDR2 YNFKEQ.

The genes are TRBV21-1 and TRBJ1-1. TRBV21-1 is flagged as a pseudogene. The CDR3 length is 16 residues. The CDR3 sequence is CASSKGTERRNTEAFF. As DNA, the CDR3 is TGTGCCAGCAGCAAAGGGACGGAGAGACGAAACACTGAAGCTTTCTTT.

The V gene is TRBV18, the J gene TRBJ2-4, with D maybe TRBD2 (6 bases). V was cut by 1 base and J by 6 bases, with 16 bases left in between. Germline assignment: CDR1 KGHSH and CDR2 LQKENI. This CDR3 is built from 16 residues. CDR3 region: CASSPQGPSVGNIQYF. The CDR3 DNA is TGTGCCAGCTCACCACAGGGGCCTAGCGTTGGAAACATTCAGTACTTC.

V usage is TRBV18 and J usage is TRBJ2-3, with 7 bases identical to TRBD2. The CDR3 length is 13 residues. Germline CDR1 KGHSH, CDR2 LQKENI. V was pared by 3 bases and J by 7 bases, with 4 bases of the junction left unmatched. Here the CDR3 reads CASSPRDYHTQYF. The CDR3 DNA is TGTGCCAGCTCACCCCGGGACTACCATACGCAGTATTTT.

The CDR3 DNA follows: TGCAGCGTTGACGGGGGGGCCTCGACCCAGTACTTC. Its protein product is CSVDGGASTQYF. This chain uses TRBV29-1 with TRBJ2-5, with 8 positions matching TRBD2. Germline V gene data show CDR1 as SQVTM and CDR2 as ANQGSEA. There are 12 residues in the CDR3. Losses at the gene ends were 3 bases for V and 7 bases for J; bases not matched to a gene: 4.

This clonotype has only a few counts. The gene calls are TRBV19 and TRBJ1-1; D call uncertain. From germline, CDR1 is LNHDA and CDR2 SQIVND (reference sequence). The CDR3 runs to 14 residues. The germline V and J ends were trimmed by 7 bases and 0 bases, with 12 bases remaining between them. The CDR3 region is CASKVRGMNTEAFF. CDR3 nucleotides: TGTGCCAGTAAAGTCCGAGGAATGAACACTGAAGCTTTCTTT.

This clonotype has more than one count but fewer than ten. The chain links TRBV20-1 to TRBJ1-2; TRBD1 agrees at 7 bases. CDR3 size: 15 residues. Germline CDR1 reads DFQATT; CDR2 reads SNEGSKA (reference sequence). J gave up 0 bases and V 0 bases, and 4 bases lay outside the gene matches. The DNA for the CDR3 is TGCAGTGCTAGAGACAGGGGGTCAGCTAACTATGGCTACACCTTC. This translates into CSARDRGSANYGYTF.

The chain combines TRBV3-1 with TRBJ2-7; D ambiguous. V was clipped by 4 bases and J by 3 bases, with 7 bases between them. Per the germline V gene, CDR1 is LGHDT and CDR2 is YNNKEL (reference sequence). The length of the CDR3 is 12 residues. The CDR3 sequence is CASSPSFYEQYF. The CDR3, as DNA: TGTGCCAGCAGCCCCTCCTTCTACGAGCAGTACTTC.

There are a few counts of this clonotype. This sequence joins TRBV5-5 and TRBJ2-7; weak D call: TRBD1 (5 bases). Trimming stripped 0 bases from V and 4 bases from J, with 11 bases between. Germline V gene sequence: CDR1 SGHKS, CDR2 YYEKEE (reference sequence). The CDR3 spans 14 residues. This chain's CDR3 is CASSLDLPGYEQYF. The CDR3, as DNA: TGTGCCAGCAGCTTGGACCTCCCAGGGTACGAGCAGTACTTC.

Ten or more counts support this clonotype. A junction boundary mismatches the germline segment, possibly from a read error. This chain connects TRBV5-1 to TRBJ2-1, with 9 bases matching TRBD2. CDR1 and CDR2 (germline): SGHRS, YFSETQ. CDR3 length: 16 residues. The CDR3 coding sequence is TGCACCAGCAGCTTGGGCGGGAGGGCCTTCACAAATGAGCAGTTCTTC. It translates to CTSSLGGRAFTNEQFF.